Listed below are T cell receptor beta chains from one sample, sequenced in a study of OX40 agonist ivuxolimab in advanced cancers. Profiled with immunoSEQ multiplex PCR; TCRdb holds only in-frame clones, not every one. The table shows 60,000 to 80,000 clones, with about 84% occurring only once. Here the sequenced sample was CD4+ or CD8+ T cells sorted from blood, taken in a trial of the OX40 agonist ivuxolimab. These receptors all stem from an adult with an advanced solid tumor such as melanoma, head and neck, liver or kidney cancer. Each CDR3 is given with its conserved first and last residue. A D gene is named only where the DNA matches it firmly. Rows may omit the clone size; those that give it use once, few, many or a size class.

clone_size j_call cdr3_length v_call d_call cdr3_aa cdr3_nt
once TRBJ2-3 16 TRBV5-1 TRBD2 CASLLGNSGREDTQYF TGCGCCAGCCTCCTGGGGAATAGCGGGAGGGAGGATACGCAGTATTTT
. TRBJ1-1 14 TRBV11-2 . CASSIQDSRTEAFF TGTGCCAGCAGCATACAGGACAGTAGGACTGAAGCTTTCTTT
. TRBJ1-2 16 TRBV19 . CASSMDSGRANYGYTF TGTGCCAGTAGTATGGATTCTGGGCGGGCTAACTATGGCTACACCTTC
. TRBJ2-3 15 TRBV7-3 . CASSLAGTSTDTQYF TGTGCCAGCAGCTTAGCAGGGACTAGCACAGATACGCAGTATTTT
. TRBJ2-1 16 TRBV18 TRBD2 CASSDMGGLLTNEQFF TGTGCCAGCTCTGACATGGGGGGACTACTAACGAATGAGCAGTTCTTC
. TRBJ1-6 12 TRBV14 . CASRNWASPLHF TGTGCCAGCAGAAATTGGGCTTCACCCCTCCACTTT
. TRBJ1-2 14 TRBV11-3 . CASSLGQSNYGYTF TGTGCCAGCAGCTTAGGACAGAGCAACTATGGCTACACCTTC
. TRBJ2-5 17 TRBV14 . CASSQGLRRQIQETQYF TGTGCCAGCAGCCAAGGTTTAAGGCGACAGATCCAAGAGACCCAGTACTTC
many TRBJ1-1 17 TRBV5-1 TRBD1 CASTFSGTGAGDTEAFF TGCGCCAGCACATTCTCCGGGACAGGGGCGGGTGACACTGAAGCTTTCTTT
. TRBJ2-7 13 TRBV6-5 . CASSQGPDSEQYF TGTGCCAGCAGTCAGGGACCGGATTCCGAGCAGTACTTC
. TRBJ2-7 16 TRBV28 TRBD1 CASSSPGPGQGDEQYF TGTGCCAGCAGTTCGCCCGGCCCGGGACAGGGGGACGAGCAGTACTTC
once TRBJ1-2 16 TRBV19 TRBD1 CASSPRTGPAGYGYTF TGTGCCAGTAGTCCCCGGACAGGCCCGGCAGGGTATGGCTACACCTTC
. TRBJ2-5 14 TRBV6-4 . CASSAATGLETQYF TGTGCCAGCAGTGCCGCGACAGGCTTGGAGACCCAGTACTTC
. TRBJ1-1 15 TRBV4-1 . CASSPPSSENTEAFF TGCGCCAGCAGCCCCCCATCGTCGGAGAACACTGAAGCTTTCTTT
few TRBJ2-2 21 TRBV4-1 TRBD1 CASSHGSWGQASETFTGELFF TGCGCCAGCAGCCACGGATCATGGGGACAGGCTTCCGAAACTTTCACCGGGGAGCTGTTTTTT
few TRBJ2-2 14 TRBV9 . CASSDRTAIGELFF TGTGCCAGCAGCGACCGGACAGCGATCGGGGAGCTGTTTTTT
few TRBJ1-1 11 TRBV19 . CVSGGDTEAFF TGTGTGAGTGGGGGGGACACTGAAGCTTTCTTT
. TRBJ1-4 14 TRBV10-3 TRBD1 CAIRQQGADEKLFF TGTGCCATCAGGCAACAGGGGGCGGATGAAAAACTGTTTTTT
. TRBJ2-7 14 TRBV11-3 . CASSPRTDLYEQYF TGTGCCAGCAGCCCCCGGACAGATCTCTACGAGCAGTACTTC